These 18 T cell receptor beta chains originate from one sample sequenced in a study of cytomegalovirus exposure and HLA in healthy donors. The primer mix had 60 Vbeta and 13 Jbeta primers. Here immunoSEQ multiplex PCR was the method, and the copy in TCRdb shows in-frame clones only, minus some. The data show 150,000 or so clones, with around 79% seen just once and 11% to 15% held by the top ten. Material: PBMCs. These receptor sequences come from a man aged 45 to 65 in good health and CMV-seropositive.

The count of this clone is one. The chain employs TRBV19 and TRBJ1-1, with D possibly matching TRBD1 (6 bases). V gave up 4 bases and J gave up 8 bases, with 8 bases separating them. Germline V gene sequence: CDR1 LNHDA, CDR2 SQIVND (reference sequence). This CDR3 has 11 amino acids. The CDR3: CASSRGTEAFF. Written as DNA, the CDR3 is TGTGCCAGTAGTAGAGGGACAGAAGCTTTCTTT. The full variable domain, with the rest looked up from reference TRBV19 and TRBJ1-1, is DGGITQSPKYLFRKEGQNVTLSCEQNLNHDAMYWYRQDPGQGLRLIYYSQIVNDFQKGDIAEGYSVSREKKESFPLTVTSAQKNPTAFYLCASSRGTEAFFGQGTRLTVV.

The chain's CDR3 is CASTKDRTANTGELFF. The CDR3 DNA sequence: TGTGCCAGCACCAAGGACAGGACCGCGAACACCGGGGAGCTGTTTTTT. The chain uses TRBV27 and TRBJ2-2; 7 bases match TRBD1. The CDR3 covers 16 residues. The germline gives CDR1 MNHEY, CDR2 SMNVEV (reference sequence). V shed 7 bases and J 0 bases; nucleotides not matched to a gene: 8.

V usage is TRBV5-8 and J usage is TRBJ1-1, with a weak D call TRBD1 (6 bases). CDR1 SGHTS and CDR2 YDEGEE come from the germline V gene. V lost 5 bases, J lost 4 bases, and 9 bases lay in between. CDR3 length: 12 residues. The CDR3 region is CASRRGFTEAFF. The CDR3 DNA reads TGTGCCAGCAGGAGGGGGTTCACTGAAGCTTTCTTT.

The chain joins TRBV11-2 to TRBJ2-7, with TRBD2 identical over 13 bases. Per the germline V gene, CDR1 is SGHAT and CDR2 is FQNNGV. This CDR3 contains 15 residues. Germline trimming cut 5 bases from V and 1 base from J; bases unmatched to any gene: 2. The CDR3 sequence: CASSLGLAGSYEQYV. The CDR3 DNA follows: TGTGCCAGCAGCCTGGGACTAGCGGGGTCCTACGAGCAGTACGTC.

This clone was detected a few times. V usage is TRBV2 and J usage is TRBJ2-2; 7 bases map to TRBD1. The CDR3 totals 15 residues. V dropped 5 bases and J dropped 1; count of bases not matched to a gene: 4. Germline V gene sequence: CDR1 SNHLY, CDR2 FYNNEI. Here the CDR3 DNA reads TGTGCCAGCAGTATTTACAGGGGGAACACCGGGGAGCTGTTTTTT. This encodes CASSIYRGNTGELFF.

The CDR3 spells CASSSDNEQFF. The CDR3 nucleotides read TGTGCCAGCAGCTCAGACAATGAGCAGTTCTTC. The chain has TRBV2 and TRBJ2-1; D is undetermined. The V end was cut by 6 bases, the J end by 5 bases, with 5 bases between. This CDR3 comprises 11 residues. CDR1 and CDR2 from the germline V gene are SNHLY and FYNNEI.

The rearrangement links TRBV7-9 to TRBJ2-3; 9 bases line up with TRBD2. Trimming took 5 bases from V and 3 from J; bases not matched to a gene: 9. Germline values: CDR1 SEHNR, CDR2 FQNEAQ (reference sequence). The CDR3 is 16 residues long. As DNA, the CDR3 is TGTGCCAGCAGCACCCCGCGGGGGGGCCTGACAGATACGCAGTATTTT. This encodes CASSTPRGGLTDTQYF.

The V call is TRBV4-3, the J call TRBJ2-3; tentative D call: TRBD1 (6 bases). Germline assignment: CDR1 LGHNA and CDR2 YSLEER. Trimming stripped 1 base from V and 4 bases from J, with 18 bases between. CDR3 length: 17 residues. CDR3 DNA sequence: TGCGCCAGCAGCCAAGGAAGCACAGGGAAAGTATCAGATACGCAGTATTTT. Protein sequence: CASSQGSTGKVSDTQYF.

This clone has only one observation. V usage is TRBV18 and J usage is TRBJ1-2; 7 nucleotides line up with TRBD1. V trimming: 3 bases; J trimming: 4 bases; junction bases outside the gene matches: 5. The germline V gene has CDR1 KGHSH and CDR2 LQKENI. The CDR3 consists of 14 residues. The CDR3: CASSPTGSSYGYTF. The CDR3 coding sequence is TGTGCCAGCTCACCGACAGGGAGTAGCTATGGCTACACCTTC.

This chain uses TRBV29-1 with TRBJ2-2; D is perhaps TRBD2 (5 bases). V lost 7 bases, J lost 1 base, and 10 bases lay in between. There are 13 residues in the CDR3. Germline V CDR1 and CDR2: SQVTM, ANQGSEA. The CDR3 sequence: CSASRGNTGELFF. The CDR3 DNA is TGCAGCGCGAGTCGGGGGAACACCGGGGAGCTGTTTTTT.

The chain has TRBV5-1 and TRBJ2-3; TRBD1 might be the D (6 bases). V was trimmed by 0 bases and J by 1 base, leaving 9 bases between them. Germline CDR1 is SGHRS and CDR2 is YFSETQ. The CDR3 is 15 amino acids. The CDR3 nucleotides read TGCGCCAGCAGCTTGGAAGGGGGAGGCACAGATACGCAGTATTTT. It translates to CASSLEGGGTDTQYF. The full variable domain, completed using reference TRBV5-1 and TRBJ2-3, is KAGVTQTPRYLIKTRGQQVTLSCSPISGHRSVSWYQQTPGQGLQFLFEYFSETQRNKGNFPGRFSGRQFSNSRSEMNVSTLELGDSALYLCASSLEGGGTDTQYFGPGTRLTVL.

The V call is TRBV7-2, the J call TRBJ1-5; 9 positions agree with TRBD1. With 5 bases clipped from V and 2 bases from J, the junction kept 4 bases outside the gene matches. The CDR3 is 15 residues long. Germline CDR1 SGHTA, CDR2 FQGNSA. DNA for the CDR3: TGTGCCAGCAGCGGACAGGGGTTCGGCAATCAGCCCCAGCATTTT. Its translation: CASSGQGFGNQPQHF.

The chain joins TRBV18 to TRBJ1-6; 9 bases map to TRBD1. This CDR3 contains 14 residues. Germline CDR1 KGHSH, CDR2 LQKENI. V dropped 6 bases and J dropped 9; count of bases not matched to a gene: 6. For the CDR3, the DNA is TGTGCCAGCTCGGTAACAGGGGGCGGTTCACCCCTCCACTTT. As protein: CASSVTGGGSPLHF. Full variable domain (remainder filled in from reference TRBV18 and TRBJ1-6): NAGVMQNPRHLVRRRGQEARLRCSPMKGHSHVYWYRQLPEEGLKFMVYLQKENIIDESGMPKERFSAEFPKEGPSILRIQQVVRGDSAAYFCASSVTGGGSPLHFGNGTRLTVT.

The gene calls are TRBV2 and TRBJ2-7, with 11 bases matching TRBD1. Per the germline V gene, CDR1 is SNHLY and CDR2 is FYNNEI. The CDR3 runs to 15 residues. The V gene end was trimmed by 6 bases and the J gene end by 4 bases; junction bases not matched to a gene: 8. The CDR3 loop reads CASRKGQGALYEQYF. CDR3 in DNA: TGTGCCAGCAGGAAAGGACAGGGGGCTTTATACGAGCAGTACTTC.

The V gene is TRBV27, the J gene TRBJ2-2; 11 nucleotides match TRBD1. V trimming: 4 bases; J trimming: 6 bases; junction bases outside the gene matches: 4. The CDR3 is 15 amino acids. Germline-derived CDR1 and CDR2 are MNHEY and SMNVEV (reference sequence). CDR3 in amino acids: CASSSPGQGAGELFF. The CDR3 region has the DNA TGTGCCAGCAGTTCCCCGGGACAGGGGGCCGGGGAGCTGTTTTTT.

Only one count was recorded for this clone. The chain uses TRBV11-2 and TRBJ2-3; D possibly corresponds to TRBD1 (6 bases). The CDR3 spans 14 residues. Germline CDR1 and CDR2: SGHAT and FQNNGV. Between the trimmed V and J ends, which lost 4 bases and 10 bases, there was a span of 18 bases. The CDR3: CASSSHQRDMAQYF. CDR3 in DNA: TGTGCCAGCAGCTCCCATCAAAGGGACATGGCGCAGTATTTT. Variable domain in full (rest from reference TRBV11-2 and TRBJ2-3): EAGVAQSPRYKIIEKRQSVAFWCNPISGHATLYWYQQILGQGPKLLIQFQNNGVVDDSQLPKDRFSAERLKGVDSTLKIQPAKLEDSAVYLCASSSHQRDMAQYFGPGTRLTVL.

Remarks on this clone: Other DNA sequences of this sample code for an identical CDR3. The chain joins TRBV10-1 to TRBJ1-4; no clear D. The CDR3 runs to 12 residues. Germline V gives CDR1 WNHNN, CDR2 SYGVQD (reference sequence). V was shortened by 6 bases and J by 4 bases, with 6 bases between the two germline ends. The CDR3: CASSPGNEKLFF. As DNA, the CDR3 is TGCGCCAGCAGCCCCGGTAATGAAAAACTGTTTTTT.

The J gene is TRBJ2-3, the V gene TRBV2, with TRBD1 as a possible D gene (6 bases). Trimming cost V 10 bases and J 5 bases, with 19 bases left between them. CDR3 length: 14 residues. CDR1 SNHLY and CDR2 FYNNEI come from the germline V gene. This CDR3 reads CATQPAGAGDTQYF. The CDR3 DNA follows: TGTGCCACCCAACCCGCAGGGGCAGGAGATACGCAGTATTTT.